The 32 T cell receptor beta chains below all came from one sample that was sequenced in a study of beta chain features in type 1 diabetes. Reverse transcribing all isolated RNA meant expressed TCRB transcripts were sequenced. Assay used: immunoSEQ multiplex PCR; TCRdb lists only in-frame clones, some missing. The sample has about 180,000 clones, about 13% seen once; the top ten hold 0.62%. The material sequenced was central memory CD4+ T cells from blood. The receptors derive from a woman younger than 30 in good health.

J is TRBJ2-3 and V is TRBV7-9; 8 nucleotides agree with TRBD1. Trimming cost V 3 bases and J 2 bases; bases outside gene matches: 1. Germline loops: CDR1 SEHNR, CDR2 FQNEAQ (reference sequence). This CDR3 has 14 amino acids. The CDR3 protein is CASSFQGATDTQYF. DNA for the CDR3: TGTGCCAGCAGCTTCCAGGGGGCCACAGATACGCAGTATTTT.

This clone was counted a few times. This rearrangement joins TRBV4-1 to TRBJ1-2; 8 nucleotides match TRBD1. Germline lookup yields CDR1 MGHRA and CDR2 YSYEKL. The CDR3 extends over 15 amino acids. V shed 1 base and J 4 bases; nucleotides not matched to a gene: 5. The CDR3 bases are TGCGCCAGCAGCCAAGGGACAGGGAAAGGCTATGGCTACACCTTC. Translating it yields CASSQGTGKGYGYTF.

This clone has a handful of counts. The chain couples TRBV28 to TRBJ1-2; the match to TRBD1 covers 9 bases. The CDR3 is 17 amino acids. Looked up from germline, CDR1 is MDHEN and CDR2 is SYDVKM. Germline trimming cut 2 bases from V and 4 bases from J; bases unmatched to any gene: 11. The CDR3 DNA reads as TGTGCCAGCAGTTTACGACCTCTGGGACAGGGAACCTATGGCTACACCTTC. Translating it yields CASSLRPLGQGTYGYTF.

In its sample, this clone was seen a few times. The rearrangement links TRBV7-6 to TRBJ2-5, with no clear D. This CDR3 is 14 amino acids long. Germline CDR1 is SGHVS and CDR2 is FNYEAQ. V lost 5 bases and J 2 bases, leaving 12 bases between the germline ends. In DNA, the CDR3 is TGTGCCAGCAGCCATACGGGTTTTCAAGAGACCCAGTACTTC. Amino acids: CASSHTGFQETQYF.

This clone has at least ten counts. The rearrangement links TRBV7-3 to TRBJ1-1; D remains unclear. V dropped 1 base and J dropped 7 bases, with 13 bases sitting between them. The CDR3 spans 14 residues. Germline CDR1 is SGHTA and CDR2 is FQGTGA. The CDR3 DNA follows: TGTGCCAGCAGCTTAAGAAGCCCTGGGCATGAAGCTTTCTTT. Translating gives CASSLRSPGHEAFF. The variable domain in full, completed from reference TRBV7-3 and TRBJ1-1, reads GAGVSQTPSNKVTEKGKYVELRCDPISGHTALYWYRQSLGQGPEFLIYFQGTGAADDSGLPNDRFFAVRPEGSVSTLKIQRTERGDSAVYLCASSLRSPGHEAFFGQGTRLTVV.

The V call is TRBV6-6, the J call TRBJ2-2; 7 nucleotides match TRBD1. Losses at the gene ends were 5 bases for V and 7 bases for J; bases not matched to a gene: 10. CDR3 length: 15 residues. Germline CDR1 is MNHNY and CDR2 is SVGAGI (reference sequence). DNA of the CDR3: TGTGCCAGCAGTATTACAGGGGTTCTGGGCGGGGAGCTGTTTTTT. Translating it yields CASSITGVLGGELFF.

This clone was counted a few times. This rearrangement joins TRBV5-1 to TRBJ2-1, with 8 nucleotides matching TRBD2. Trimming took 0 bases from V and 5 from J; bases not matched to a gene: 4. In germline, CDR1 is SGHRS, CDR2 YFSETQ. CDR3 size: 15 residues. CDR3 coding DNA: TGCGCCAGCAGCTTGGATAGCGGGACTCACAATGAGCAGTTCTTC. Translated, it gives CASSLDSGTHNEQFF. The variable domain in full, with the rest retrieved from reference TRBV5-1 and TRBJ2-1, is KAGVTQTPRYLIKTRGQQVTLSCSPISGHRSVSWYQQTPGQGLQFLFEYFSETQRNKGNFPGRFSGRQFSNSRSEMNVSTLELGDSALYLCASSLDSGTHNEQFFGPGTRLTVL.

The V and J genes are TRBV18 and TRBJ1-5; D is ambiguous. CDR1 KGHSH and CDR2 LQKENI come from the germline V gene. The CDR3 length is 14 residues. The ends were cut back, 4 bases at V and 0 bases at J, with 7 bases in the middle. CDR3: CASSLGSSNQPQHF. The CDR3 coding sequence is TGTGCCAGCTCACTCGGGAGTAGCAATCAGCCCCAGCATTTT.

CDR3 sequence (DNA): TGTGCCAGCAGCTTATCTATTACAGGGGGCAGTCGCTACACCTTC. Its protein is CASSLSITGGSRYTF. The chain has TRBV7-2 and TRBJ1-2; 9 nucleotides line up with TRBD1. Looked up from germline, CDR1 is SGHTA and CDR2 is FQGNSA. CDR3 size: 15 residues. With 2 bases clipped from V and 9 bases from J, the junction kept 10 bases outside the gene matches. Full variable domain (missing parts from reference TRBV7-2 and TRBJ1-2): GAGVSQSPSNKVTEKGKDVELRCDPISGHTALYWYRQSLGQGLEFLIYFQGNSAPDKSGLPSDRFSAERTGGSVSTLTIQRTQQEDSAVYLCASSLSITGGSRYTFGSGTRLTVV.

This clone was seen a handful of times. The gene calls are TRBV5-1 and TRBJ2-1; TRBD2 matches at 14 bases. CDR3 length: 20 residues. The V and J ends lost 4 bases and 4 bases, in that order; junction bases with no gene match: 16. From germline, CDR1 is SGHRS and CDR2 YFSETQ. CDR3: CASSRMGLAGVADIYNEQFF. The CDR3 DNA follows: TGCGCCAGCAGCCGTATGGGACTAGCGGGAGTGGCGGACATATACAATGAGCAGTTCTTC.

Only a few counts were recorded for this clone. The chain recombines TRBV7-2 with TRBJ1-1; D is undetermined. V was shortened by 4 bases and J by 3 bases, with 9 bases between the two germline ends. Per germline, CDR1 SGHTA and CDR2 FQGNSA. The CDR3 has 13 amino acids. The CDR3: CASSYQEDTEAFF. The CDR3 nucleotides are TGTGCCAGCAGCTACCAGGAGGACACTGAAGCTTTCTTT.

The chain couples TRBV25-1 to TRBJ1-2, with D perhaps matching TRBD1 (6 bases). Germline V CDR1 and CDR2: MGHDK, SYGVNS. The germline V and J ends were trimmed by 6 bases and 8 bases, with 22 bases remaining between them. The CDR3 contains 15 residues. CDR3 DNA sequence: TGTGCCAGCAGCGGGACATACCCCAAGGCAGAGGGCTACACCTTC. Its protein product is CASSGTYPKAEGYTF.

In its sample, this clone was seen many times. The CDR3 spells CASSYGQRLETQYF. The CDR3 DNA is TGTGCCAGCAGTTATGGACAGAGGTTAGAGACCCAGTACTTC. The chain combines TRBV6-5 with TRBJ2-5, with a tentative D call TRBD1 (6 bases). Germline V gives CDR1 MNHEY, CDR2 SVGAGI. The V end was cut by 3 bases, the J end by 4 bases, with 12 bases between. This CDR3 is built from 14 residues.

The chain joins TRBV7-2 to TRBJ2-7; 10 bases are shared with TRBD1. This CDR3 has 15 residues. The V gene end was trimmed by 5 bases and the J gene end by 2 bases; junction bases not matched to a gene: 6. Germline values: CDR1 SGHTA, CDR2 FQGNSA. The CDR3 DNA is TGTGCCAGCAGCCAAGCTGACAGGGGGCCCTACGAGCAGTACTTC. It is translated as CASSQADRGPYEQYF.

The chain is built from TRBV14 and TRBJ2-4, with D maybe TRBD1 (6 bases). Deletions cut 3 bases from V and 0 bases from J, with 18 bases between. In germline, CDR1 is SGHDN, CDR2 FVKESK. This CDR3 spans 18 amino acids. The CDR3 region is CASSQPCWTVLAKNIQYF. DNA of the CDR3: TGTGCCAGCAGCCAGCCCTGCTGGACAGTCCTAGCCAAAAACATTCAGTACTTC.

This clone was seen a handful of times. The gene calls are TRBV5-1 and TRBJ2-7, with TRBD2 as a possible D gene (5 bases). Germline V gene sequence: CDR1 SGHRS, CDR2 YFSETQ. CDR3 length: 14 residues. Trimming pared 0 bases from V and 5 bases from J, leaving 12 bases between. Here the CDR3 reads CASSLGLAADEQYF. In DNA, the CDR3 is TGCGCCAGCAGCTTGGGGCTAGCCGCTGACGAGCAGTACTTC.

This chain connects TRBV30 to TRBJ1-2; 7 nucleotides align to TRBD1. V dropped 0 bases and J dropped 4; count of bases not matched to a gene: 8. The germline V gene encodes CDR1 GTSNPN and CDR2 SVGIG (reference sequence). The CDR3 has 15 residues. The CDR3 DNA reads as TGTGCCTGGAGTGTCGGACAGGACGCCCTCTATGGCTACACCTTC. Amino acids: CAWSVGQDALYGYTF.

This clone was seen a handful of times. The genes are TRBV5-1 and TRBJ2-1; 7 bases line up with TRBD1. J was trimmed by 1 base and V by 0 bases; bases with no gene match: 7. Per germline, CDR1 SGHRS and CDR2 YFSETQ. The CDR3 contains 17 residues. CDR3 nucleotide sequence: TGCGCCAGCAGCTTGGGAGGGGGCTACCAATCCTACAATGAGCAGTTCTTC. Protein product: CASSLGGGYQSYNEQFF.

This clone turned up a few times. The chain links TRBV11-2 to TRBJ2-2, with 10 bases matching TRBD2. The CDR3 runs 15 residues. The trim removed 4 bases at V and 6 bases at J, leaving 5 bases unmatched. Germline V gene data show CDR1 as SGHAT and CDR2 as FQNNGV. CDR3: CASSSQAGGAGELFF. In nucleotides, the CDR3 is TGTGCCAGCAGCTCCCAAGCGGGAGGGGCCGGGGAGCTGTTTTTT. Using reference TRBV11-2 and TRBJ2-2 for the parts outside the CDR3, the full variable domain is EAGVAQSPRYKIIEKRQSVAFWCNPISGHATLYWYQQILGQGPKLLIQFQNNGVVDDSQLPKDRFSAERLKGVDSTLKIQPAKLEDSAVYLCASSSQAGGAGELFFGEGSRLTVL.

This clone was seen a few times. Other DNA sequences in the sample encode the same CDR3. The V call is TRBV7-2, the J call TRBJ2-5; TRBD1 matches at 7 bases. The V and J ends lost 2 bases and 1 base, in that order; junction bases with no gene match: 1. Germline V CDR1 and CDR2: SGHTA, FQGNSA. There are 14 residues in the CDR3. Here the CDR3 DNA reads TGTGCCAGCAGCTTAAACAGGGGCCAAGAGACCCAGTACTTC. Protein sequence: CASSLNRGQETQYF.

This clone was observed a few times. This chain joins TRBV7-3 and TRBJ2-6; D is perhaps TRBD1 (5 bases). Germline V CDR1 and CDR2: SGHTA, FQGTGA. V was trimmed by 0 bases and J by 3 bases, leaving 15 bases between them. CDR3 length: 18 amino acids. The DNA of the CDR3 is TGTGCCAGCAGCTTAACGTTACAGGACCGGAATGGGGCCAACGTCCTGACTTTC. Protein: CASSLTLQDRNGANVLTF.

This clone was detected a few times. The chain joins TRBV9 to TRBJ2-7, with TRBD1 identical over 9 bases. The V gene end was trimmed by 3 bases and the J gene end by 2 bases; junction bases not matched to a gene: 9. The CDR3 runs to 16 residues. Germline V gene sequence: CDR1 SGDLS, CDR2 YYNGEE. CDR3 nucleotides: TGTGCCAGCAGCGCAGGACAACACAGGGGGCCCTACGAGCAGTACTTC. Translated, it gives CASSAGQHRGPYEQYF.

This clone showed up just a few times. The chain joins TRBV7-9 to TRBJ1-5; TRBD1 matches 8 bases. Trimming took 7 bases from V and 4 from J; bases not matched to a gene: 12. Germline CDR1 and CDR2: SEHNR and FQNEAQ (reference sequence). This CDR3 spans 16 amino acids. The CDR3 is CASTPLGQGRNQPQHF. DNA of the CDR3: TGTGCCAGCACCCCACTAGGACAGGGTCGGAATCAGCCCCAGCATTTT.

There are a few counts of this clone. The chain combines TRBV7-7 with TRBJ1-1, with unresolved D. Germline assignment: CDR1 SSHAT and CDR2 FNYEAQ (reference sequence). CDR3 length equals 12 residues. Trimming cost V 2 bases and J 8 bases, with 9 bases left between them. CDR3 loop: CASSLHTQEAFF. The CDR3 DNA reads as TGTGCCAGCAGCTTACATACACAGGAAGCTTTCTTT.

This chain joins TRBV15 and TRBJ2-5; D is unresolved. The CDR3 runs to 14 residues. Germline CDR1 reads LNHNV; CDR2 reads YYDKDF (reference sequence). V lost 1 base and J 2 bases, leaving 8 bases between the germline ends. DNA for the CDR3: TGTGCCACCAGCAGAGGCACACCACAAGAGACCCAGTACTTC. Translating it yields CATSRGTPQETQYF.

The rearrangement joins TRBV28 to TRBJ2-7, with 9 positions matching TRBD1. This CDR3 is built from 14 residues. Per germline, CDR1 MDHEN and CDR2 SYDVKM. V was pared by 6 bases and J by 3 bases, with 6 bases of the junction left unmatched. DNA of the CDR3: TGTGCCAGCAGCTCGGGACAGGGAGGCTACGAGCAGTACTTC. It translates to CASSSGQGGYEQYF.

This clone was detected only a few times. The V gene is TRBV15, the J gene TRBJ2-1; maybe TRBD1 (5 bases). The CDR3 is 15 residues long. Trimming left V 0 bases short and J 6 bases short, with 12 bases between. The germline CDR1 and CDR2 sequences are LNHNV and YYDKDF (reference sequence). For the CDR3, the DNA is TGTGCCACCAGCAGAGACAGGGAAGTGGTCAATGAGCAGTTCTTC. Translated: CATSRDREVVNEQFF.

The chain combines TRBV5-1 with TRBJ2-3; 12 nucleotides agree with TRBD2. V dropped 3 bases and J dropped 5; count of bases not matched to a gene: 7. The germline V gene has CDR1 SGHRS and CDR2 YFSETQ. The CDR3 covers 16 residues. CDR3 residues: CASSSPTSGSRDTQYF. The CDR3 DNA reads as TGCGCCAGCAGCTCCCCGACTAGCGGGAGTAGAGATACGCAGTATTTT.

The table lists this clone with a few counts. The CDR3 region is CASSPLQGSDEQYF. As DNA, the CDR3 is TGTGCCAGCAGCCCCTTACAGGGTTCCGACGAGCAGTACTTC. This chain joins TRBV27 and TRBJ2-7; D is possibly TRBD1 (6 bases). Germline V gene lookup returns CDR1 MNHEY and CDR2 SMNVEV (reference sequence). The CDR3 consists of 14 residues. Trimming took 6 bases from V and 5 from J, leaving 17 bases between them.

This clone was observed a handful of times. The J gene is TRBJ2-7, the V gene TRBV7-6; TRBD1 matches 10 bases. Germline V gene data show CDR1 as SGHVS and CDR2 as FNYEAQ. Unmatched junction bases numbered 7, after V lost 5 bases and J lost 6 bases. The CDR3 length is 14 residues. CDR3 coding DNA: TGTGCCAGCAGCCGGACAGGGGGGCTTGGCGAGCAGTACTTC. Its translation: CASSRTGGLGEQYF.

This clone showed up just a few times. This chain connects TRBV7-8 to TRBJ2-2; D is uncertain. Germline V gene lookup returns CDR1 SGHVS and CDR2 FQNEAQ. V was pared by 1 base and J by 3 bases, with 12 bases between. This CDR3 has 16 residues. Here the CDR3 reads CASSLGFFSDTGELFF. CDR3 DNA: TGTGCCAGCAGCTTAGGCTTTTTTTCGGACACCGGGGAGCTGTTTTTT.

V and J are TRBV5-4 and TRBJ2-3, with 12 bases matching TRBD2. This CDR3 has 16 amino acids. The V gene end was trimmed by 0 bases and the J gene end by 4 bases; junction bases not matched to a gene: 3. The V gene's germline CDR1 is SGHNT and CDR2 YYREEE (reference sequence). CDR3 region: CASSLDGLAGPDTQYF. The CDR3 bases are TGTGCCAGCAGCTTGGACGGACTAGCGGGACCAGATACGCAGTATTTT. Filled out from reference TRBV5-4 and TRBJ2-3, the complete variable domain reads ETGVTQSPTHLIKTRGQQVTLRCSSQSGHNTVSWYQQALGQGPQFIFQYYREEENGRGNFPPRFSGLQFPNYSSELNVNALELDDSALYLCASSLDGLAGPDTQYFGPGTRLTVL.